A selection of T cell receptor beta chains follows, all from one sample in a study of blood T cells in healthy people across ages. One entry per CDR3 protein results from TCRdb running MiXCR on the 5' RACE reads. This sample has 2 million or so distinct CDR3 sequences, with around 50% found just once. Input material: blood. The receptors originated from a woman aged 40-49 years in good health. CDR3s include the opening cysteine and the closing phenylalanine or tryptophan.

V gene: TRBV7-9; J gene: TRBJ2-5; CDR3 protein: CASSLTGNLETQYF
V gene: TRBV20-1; J gene: TRBJ2-5; CDR3 protein: CSARSRETQYF
V gene: TRBV18; J gene: TRBJ2-3; CDR3 protein: CASSILAGTDTQYF
V gene: TRBV7-2; J gene: TRBJ1-6; CDR3 protein: CASRLARASSYNSPLHF
V gene: TRBV20-1; J gene: TRBJ2-7; CDR3 protein: CSAPLWGRPTYEQYF
V gene: TRBV6-5; J gene: TRBJ1-2; CDR3 protein: CASSYNGNPNYGYTF
V gene: TRBV7-2; J gene: TRBJ2-1; CDR3 protein: CASSPDSRNEQFF
V gene: TRBV20-1; J gene: TRBJ2-5; CDR3 protein: CSAITAGEFQETQYF
V gene: TRBV11-1; J gene: TRBJ2-1; CDR3 protein: CASSLTSNRLHEQFF
V gene: TRBV12-3/TRBV12-4; J gene: TRBJ1-6; CDR3 protein: CASSLGTGKNSPLHF
V gene: TRBV20-1; J gene: NA; CDR3 protein: CSARKLATGETDEQYF
V gene: TRBV7-2; J gene: TRBJ1-2; CDR3 protein: CASSPPGTGSPYGYTF
V gene: TRBV13; J gene: TRBJ2-7; CDR3 protein: CASSFLSGGFYEQYF
V gene: TRBV28; J gene: TRBJ1-1; CDR3 protein: CASSLSVMNTEAFF
V gene: TRBV4-3; J gene: NA; CDR3 protein: CASSQDQGGWTQYF
V gene: TRBV6-1; J gene: TRBJ2-7; CDR3 protein: CASSIGMSPYEQYF